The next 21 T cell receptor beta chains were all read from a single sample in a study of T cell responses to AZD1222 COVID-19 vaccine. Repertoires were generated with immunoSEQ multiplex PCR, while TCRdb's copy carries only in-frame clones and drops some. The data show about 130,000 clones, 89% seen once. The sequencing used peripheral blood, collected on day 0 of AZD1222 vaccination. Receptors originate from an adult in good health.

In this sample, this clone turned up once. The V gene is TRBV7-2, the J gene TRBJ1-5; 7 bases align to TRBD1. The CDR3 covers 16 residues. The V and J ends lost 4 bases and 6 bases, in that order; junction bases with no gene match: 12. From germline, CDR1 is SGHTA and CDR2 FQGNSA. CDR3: CASSSPGQTPFQPQHF. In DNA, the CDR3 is TGTGCCAGCAGCTCACCGGGACAGACACCGTTTCAGCCCCAGCATTTT.

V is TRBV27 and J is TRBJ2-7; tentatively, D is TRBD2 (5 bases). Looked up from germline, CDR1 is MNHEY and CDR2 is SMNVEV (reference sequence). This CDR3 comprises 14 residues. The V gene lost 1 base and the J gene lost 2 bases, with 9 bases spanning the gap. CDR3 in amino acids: CASSLWGVTYEQYF. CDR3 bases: TGTGCCAGCAGTTTATGGGGAGTAACCTACGAGCAGTACTTC.

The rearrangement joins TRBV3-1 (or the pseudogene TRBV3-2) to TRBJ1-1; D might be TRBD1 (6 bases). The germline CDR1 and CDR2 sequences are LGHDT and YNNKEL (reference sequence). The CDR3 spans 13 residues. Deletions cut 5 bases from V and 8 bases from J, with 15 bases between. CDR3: CASSKSQGLEAFF. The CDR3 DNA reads TGTGCCAGCAGCAAAAGTCAGGGGCTGGAAGCTTTCTTT.

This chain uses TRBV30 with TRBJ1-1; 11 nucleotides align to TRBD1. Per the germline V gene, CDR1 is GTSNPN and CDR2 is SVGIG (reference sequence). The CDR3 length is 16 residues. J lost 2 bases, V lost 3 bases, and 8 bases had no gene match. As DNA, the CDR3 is TGTGCCTGGAGCCACCTGAGGACAGGGGGCAACACTGAAGCTTTCTTT. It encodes CAWSHLRTGGNTEAFF.

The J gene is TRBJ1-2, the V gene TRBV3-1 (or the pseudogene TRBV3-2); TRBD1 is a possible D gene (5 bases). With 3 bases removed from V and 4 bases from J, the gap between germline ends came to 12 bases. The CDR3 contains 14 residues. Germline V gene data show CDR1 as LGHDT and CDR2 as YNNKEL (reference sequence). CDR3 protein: CASSHSAGGYGYTF. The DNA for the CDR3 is TGTGCCAGCAGCCACTCAGCTGGGGGCTATGGCTACACCTTC.

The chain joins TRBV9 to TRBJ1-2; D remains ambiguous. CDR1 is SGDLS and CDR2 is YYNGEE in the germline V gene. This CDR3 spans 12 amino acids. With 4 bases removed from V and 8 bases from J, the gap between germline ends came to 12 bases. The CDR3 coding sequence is TGTGCCAGCAGCCCCGTACGGGAAGGCTACACCTTC. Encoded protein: CASSPVREGYTF.

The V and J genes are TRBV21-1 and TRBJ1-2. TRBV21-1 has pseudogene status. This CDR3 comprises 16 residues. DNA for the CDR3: TGTGCCAGCAGCACCGCCGGTTGGGGAGAGGTCTATGGCTACACCTTC. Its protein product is CASSTAGWGEVYGYTF.

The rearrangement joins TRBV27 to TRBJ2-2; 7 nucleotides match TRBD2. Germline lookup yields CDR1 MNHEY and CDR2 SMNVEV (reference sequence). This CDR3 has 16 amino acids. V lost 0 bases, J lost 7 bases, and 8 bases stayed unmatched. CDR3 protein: CASSLSGGGRGGELFF. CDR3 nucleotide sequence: TGTGCCAGCAGTTTATCTGGCGGGGGAAGGGGCGGGGAGCTGTTTTTT.

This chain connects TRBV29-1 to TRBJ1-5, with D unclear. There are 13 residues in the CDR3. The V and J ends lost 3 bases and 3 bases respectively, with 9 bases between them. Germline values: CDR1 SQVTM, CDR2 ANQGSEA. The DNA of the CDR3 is TGCAGCGTTGATGGTGGATACAATCAGCCCCAGCATTTT. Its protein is CSVDGGYNQPQHF.

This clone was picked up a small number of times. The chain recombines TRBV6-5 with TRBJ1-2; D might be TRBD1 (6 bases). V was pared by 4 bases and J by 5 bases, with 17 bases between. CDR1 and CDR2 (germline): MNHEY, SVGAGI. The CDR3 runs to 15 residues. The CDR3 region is CASSSPRRGFYGYTF. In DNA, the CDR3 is TGTGCCAGCAGTTCCCCGCGCAGGGGATTTTATGGCTACACCTTC.

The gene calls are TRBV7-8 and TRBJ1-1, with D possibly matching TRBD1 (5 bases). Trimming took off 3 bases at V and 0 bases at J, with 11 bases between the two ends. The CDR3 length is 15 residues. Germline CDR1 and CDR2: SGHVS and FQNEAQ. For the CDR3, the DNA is TGTGCCAGCAGCTTTACAGGTAACATGAACACTGAAGCTTTCTTT. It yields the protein CASSFTGNMNTEAFF. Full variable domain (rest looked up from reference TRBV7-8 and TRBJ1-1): GAGVSQSPRYKVAKRGQDVALRCDPISGHVSLFWYQQALGQGPEFLTYFQNEAQLDKSGLPSDRFFAERPEGSVSTLKIQRTQQEDSAVYLCASSFTGNMNTEAFFGQGTRLTVV.

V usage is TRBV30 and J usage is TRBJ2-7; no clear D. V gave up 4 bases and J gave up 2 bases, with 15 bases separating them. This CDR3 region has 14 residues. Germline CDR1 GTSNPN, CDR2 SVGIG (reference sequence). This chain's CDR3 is CAWTRSDKAYEQYF. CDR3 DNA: TGTGCCTGGACCCGATCCGACAAGGCCTACGAGCAGTACTTC.

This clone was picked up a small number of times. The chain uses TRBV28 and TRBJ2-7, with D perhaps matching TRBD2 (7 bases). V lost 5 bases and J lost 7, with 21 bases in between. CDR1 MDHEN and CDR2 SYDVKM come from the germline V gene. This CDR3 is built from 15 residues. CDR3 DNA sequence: TGTGCCAGCAGTGAGTTGAGGGGGGGGCCGGAAGAGCAGTACTTC. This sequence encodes CASSELRGGPEEQYF.

CDR3 bases: TGTGCCAGTCGGGGGGGGCTTAACTATGGCTACACCTTC. Protein sequence: CASRGGLNYGYTF. The V call is TRBV28, the J call TRBJ1-2, with D tentatively TRBD1 (6 bases). Trimming left V 9 bases short and J 1 base short, with 12 bases between. Germline loops: CDR1 MDHEN, CDR2 SYDVKM. The CDR3 runs 13 residues.

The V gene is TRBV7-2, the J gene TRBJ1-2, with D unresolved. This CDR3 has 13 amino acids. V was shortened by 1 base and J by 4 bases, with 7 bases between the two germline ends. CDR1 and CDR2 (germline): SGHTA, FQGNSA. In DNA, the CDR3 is TGTGCCAGCAGCTTAGGGAAAGGCTATGGCTACACCTTC. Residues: CASSLGKGYGYTF.

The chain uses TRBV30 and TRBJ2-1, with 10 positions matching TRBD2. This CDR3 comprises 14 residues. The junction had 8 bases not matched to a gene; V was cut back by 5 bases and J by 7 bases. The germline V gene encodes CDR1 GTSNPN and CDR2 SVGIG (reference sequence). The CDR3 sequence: CAWVAGLALNEQFF. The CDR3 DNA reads TGTGCCTGGGTTGCGGGACTAGCGTTAAATGAGCAGTTCTTC.

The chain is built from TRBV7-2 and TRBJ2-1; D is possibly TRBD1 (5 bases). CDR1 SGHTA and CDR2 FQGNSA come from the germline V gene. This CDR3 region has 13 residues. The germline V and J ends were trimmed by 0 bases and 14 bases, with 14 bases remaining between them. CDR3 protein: CASSLAGLIGEFF. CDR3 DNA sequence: TGTGCCAGCAGCTTAGCTGGCCTAATAGGGGAGTTCTTC.

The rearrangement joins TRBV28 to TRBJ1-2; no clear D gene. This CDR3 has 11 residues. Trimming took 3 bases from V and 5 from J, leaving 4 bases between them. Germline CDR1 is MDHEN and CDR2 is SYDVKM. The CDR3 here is CASSLQYGYTF. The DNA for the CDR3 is TGTGCCAGCAGTTTGCAGTATGGCTACACCTTC.

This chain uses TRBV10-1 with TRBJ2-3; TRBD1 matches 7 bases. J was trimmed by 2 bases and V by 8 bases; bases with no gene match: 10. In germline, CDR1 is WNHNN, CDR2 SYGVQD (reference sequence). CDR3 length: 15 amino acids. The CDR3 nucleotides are TGCGCCAGCTCAGAGGGGGCCGGGTCCACAGATACGCAGTATTTT. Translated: CASSEGAGSTDTQYF.

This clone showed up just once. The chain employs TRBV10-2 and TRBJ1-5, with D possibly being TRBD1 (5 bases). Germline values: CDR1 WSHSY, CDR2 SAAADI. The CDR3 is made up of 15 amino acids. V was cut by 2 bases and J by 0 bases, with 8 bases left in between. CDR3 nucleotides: TGCGCCAGCAGTGAGGGGGGGTATAGCAATCAGCCCCAGCATTTT. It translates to CASSEGGYSNQPQHF.

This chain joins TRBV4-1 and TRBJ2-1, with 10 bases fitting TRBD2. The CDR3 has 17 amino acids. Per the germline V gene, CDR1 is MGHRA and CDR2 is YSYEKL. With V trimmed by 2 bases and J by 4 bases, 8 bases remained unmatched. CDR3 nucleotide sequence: TGCGCCAGCAGCCAACCTTCCGGGACTAGCGAGTACAATGAGCAGTTCTTC. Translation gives CASSQPSGTSEYNEQFF.